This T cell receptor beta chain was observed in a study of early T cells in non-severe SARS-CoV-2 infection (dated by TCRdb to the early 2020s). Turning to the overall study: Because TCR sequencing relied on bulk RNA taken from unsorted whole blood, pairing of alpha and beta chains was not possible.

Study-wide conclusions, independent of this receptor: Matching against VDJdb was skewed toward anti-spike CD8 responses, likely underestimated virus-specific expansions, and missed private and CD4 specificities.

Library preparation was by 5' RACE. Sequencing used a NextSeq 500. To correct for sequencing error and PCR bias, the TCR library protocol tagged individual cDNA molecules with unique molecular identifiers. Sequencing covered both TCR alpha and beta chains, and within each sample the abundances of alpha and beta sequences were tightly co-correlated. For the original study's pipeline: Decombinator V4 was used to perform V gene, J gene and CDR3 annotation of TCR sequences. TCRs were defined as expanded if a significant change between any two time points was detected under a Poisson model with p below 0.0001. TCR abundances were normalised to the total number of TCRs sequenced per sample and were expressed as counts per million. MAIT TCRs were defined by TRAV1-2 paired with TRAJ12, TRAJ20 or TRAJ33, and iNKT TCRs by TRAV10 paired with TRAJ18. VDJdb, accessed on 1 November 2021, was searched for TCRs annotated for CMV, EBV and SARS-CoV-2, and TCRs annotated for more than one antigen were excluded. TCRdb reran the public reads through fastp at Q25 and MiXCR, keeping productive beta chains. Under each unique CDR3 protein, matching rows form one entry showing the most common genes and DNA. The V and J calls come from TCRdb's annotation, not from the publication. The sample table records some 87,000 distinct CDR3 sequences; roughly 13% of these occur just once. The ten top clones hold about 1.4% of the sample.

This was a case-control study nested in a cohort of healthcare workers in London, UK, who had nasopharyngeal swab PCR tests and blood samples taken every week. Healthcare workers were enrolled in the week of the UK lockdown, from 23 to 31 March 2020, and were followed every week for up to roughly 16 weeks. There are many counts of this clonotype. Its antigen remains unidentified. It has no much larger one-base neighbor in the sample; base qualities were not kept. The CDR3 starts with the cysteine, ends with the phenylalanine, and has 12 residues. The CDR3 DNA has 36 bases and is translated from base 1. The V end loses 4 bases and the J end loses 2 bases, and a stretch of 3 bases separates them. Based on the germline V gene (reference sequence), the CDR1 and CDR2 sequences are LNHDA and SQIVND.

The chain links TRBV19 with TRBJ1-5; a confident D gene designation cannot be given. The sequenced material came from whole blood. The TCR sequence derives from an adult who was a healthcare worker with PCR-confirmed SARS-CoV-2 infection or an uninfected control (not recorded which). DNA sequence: TGTGCCAGTAGTAGAGGCAATCAGCCCCAGCATTTT. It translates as CASSRGNQPQHF. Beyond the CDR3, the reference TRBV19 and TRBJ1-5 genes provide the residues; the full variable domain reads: DGGITQSPKYLFRKEGQNVTLSCEQNLNHDAMYWYRQDPGQGLRLIYYSQIVNDFQKGDIAEGYSVSREKKESFPLTVTSAQKNPTAFYLCASSRGNQPQHFGDGTRLSIL.